What follows are 10 T cell receptor beta chains derived from one specimen sequenced in a study of shared clonotypes between healthy human individuals. Repertoires were generated with immunoSEQ multiplex PCR, while TCRdb's copy carries only in-frame clones and drops some. The data hold some 1.5 million clones, with 95% to 99% observed a single time. Specimen: naive CD4+ T cells sorted from blood. Subset noted: CD45RA+ positively selected. These receptors all stem from a man younger than 45 in good health.

Worth noting for this clone: The identical CDR3 is also encoded by other nucleotide sequences in the sample. The genes are TRBV28 and TRBJ1-5, with D uncertain. CDR3 length: 12 amino acids. Trimming left V 5 bases short and J 1 base short, with 3 bases between. Germline V gives CDR1 MDHEN, CDR2 SYDVKM. The CDR3 DNA follows: TGTGCCAGCAGTCCAAGCAATCAGCCCCAGCATTTT. Translated, it gives CASSPSNQPQHF.

Regarding this clone: The sample contains more than one DNA sequence encoding this CDR3. The chain combines TRBV29-1 with TRBJ2-5, with D tentatively TRBD1 (5 bases). The germline gives CDR1 SQVTM, CDR2 ANQGSEA. Trimming cost V 5 bases and J 5 bases, with 6 bases left between them. The CDR3 totals 10 residues. The CDR3 bases are TGCAGCGTTAGGGGCGAGACCCAGTACTTC. Residues: CSVRGETQYF.

The V call is TRBV9, the J call TRBJ2-1; TRBD2 agrees at 12 bases. CDR1 and CDR2 from the germline V gene are SGDLS and YYNGEE. V lost 3 bases, J lost 4 bases, and 2 bases stayed unmatched. CDR3 length: 15 amino acids. The CDR3 coding sequence is TGTGCCAGCAGCGCTAGCGGGAGGGATTACAATGAGCAGTTCTTC. This encodes CASSASGRDYNEQFF. The whole variable domain, filled in from reference TRBV9 and TRBJ2-1, reads DSGVTQTPKHLITATGQRVTLRCSPRSGDLSVYWYQQSLDQGLQFLIQYYNGEERAKGNILERFSAQQFPDLHSELNLSSLELGDSALYFCASSASGRDYNEQFFGPGTRLTVL.

V and J are TRBV27 and TRBJ2-5; 12 nucleotides align to TRBD2. The CDR3 sequence is 15 residues long. Germline V gene data show CDR1 as MNHEY and CDR2 as SMNVEV (reference sequence). The ends lost 2 bases at V and 3 bases at J; junction bases unmatched: 1. The DNA for the CDR3 is TGTGCCAGCAGTTTACTAGCGGGAGGGAAAGAGACCCAGTACTTC. This translates into CASSLLAGGKETQYF.

The count of this clone is one. This chain links TRBV5-6 with TRBJ1-2, with D possibly being TRBD1 (6 bases). V shed 0 bases and J shed 3 bases, with 9 bases lying between them. CDR3 length equals 14 residues. Germline V gene lookup returns CDR1 SGHDT and CDR2 YYEEEE. The CDR3 here is CASSLGPGDYGYTF. The CDR3, as DNA: TGTGCCAGCAGCTTGGGACCAGGGGACTATGGCTACACCTTC.

The rearrangement uses TRBV9 and TRBJ2-1; TRBD2 matches at 9 bases. This CDR3 is built from 19 residues. Germline lookup yields CDR1 SGDLS and CDR2 YYNGEE. Germline trimming cut 0 bases from V and 2 bases from J; bases unmatched to any gene: 12. The CDR3 DNA reads TGTGCCAGCAGCGTAGATTCCCCCGTTAGCGGGAGACCCTACAATGAGCAGTTCTTC. Translating it yields CASSVDSPVSGRPYNEQFF.

This clone has only one observation. This chain uses TRBV7-3 with TRBJ2-1; 13 nucleotides agree with TRBD2. The CDR3 spans 16 residues. The germline gives CDR1 SGHTA, CDR2 FQGTGA. With V trimmed by 5 bases and J by 5 bases, 6 bases remained unmatched. CDR3 in amino acids: CASSPGLAGFDNEQFF. CDR3 nucleotide sequence: TGTGCCAGCAGCCCGGGACTAGCGGGATTCGACAATGAGCAGTTCTTC.

This rearrangement joins TRBV6-1 to TRBJ1-5; D not resolved. Trimming stripped 7 bases from V and 2 bases from J, with 15 bases between. This CDR3 has 15 residues. The germline gives CDR1 MNHNS, CDR2 SASEGT. The CDR3 loop reads CASIRDILGNQPQHF. CDR3 nucleotides: TGTGCCAGCATCCGAGACATTCTCGGCAATCAGCCCCAGCATTTT.

The chain joins TRBV28 to TRBJ1-1; no definite D call. The CDR3 is made up of 13 amino acids. Germline lookup yields CDR1 MDHEN and CDR2 SYDVKM. V was clipped by 7 bases and J by 1 base, with 10 bases between them. The CDR3 nucleotides read TGTGCCAGCAAGTTAAGACCGAACACTGAAGCTTTCTTT. Amino acid sequence: CASKLRPNTEAFF. The full variable domain, with the rest looked up from reference TRBV28 and TRBJ1-1, is DVKVTQSSRYLVKRTGEKVFLECVQDMDHENMFWYRQDPGLGLRLIYFSYDVKMKEKGDIPEGYSVSREKKERFSLILESASTNQTSMYLCASKLRPNTEAFFGQGTRLTVV.

This clone was counted once. The chain uses TRBV5-6 and TRBJ2-5; no firm D call. Trimming removed 0 bases from V and 1 base from J, with 7 bases in between. The CDR3 loop spans 14 amino acids. The germline CDR1 and CDR2 sequences are SGHDT and YYEEEE. CDR3 amino acids: CASSLGTVQETQYF. The CDR3 bases are TGTGCCAGCAGCTTGGGCACAGTCCAAGAGACCCAGTACTTC.